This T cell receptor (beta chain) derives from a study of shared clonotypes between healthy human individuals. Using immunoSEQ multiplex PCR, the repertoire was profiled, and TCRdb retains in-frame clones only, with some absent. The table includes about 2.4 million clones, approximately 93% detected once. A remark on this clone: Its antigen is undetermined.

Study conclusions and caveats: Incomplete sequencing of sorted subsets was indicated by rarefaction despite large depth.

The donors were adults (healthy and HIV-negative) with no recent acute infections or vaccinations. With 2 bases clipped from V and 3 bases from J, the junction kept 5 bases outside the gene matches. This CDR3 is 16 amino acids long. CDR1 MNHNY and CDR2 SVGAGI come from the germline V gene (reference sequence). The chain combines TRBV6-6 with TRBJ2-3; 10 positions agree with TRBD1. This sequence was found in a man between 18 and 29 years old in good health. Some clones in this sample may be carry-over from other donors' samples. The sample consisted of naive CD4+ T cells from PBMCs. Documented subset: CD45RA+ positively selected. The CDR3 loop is CASSYGDRGMTDTQYF. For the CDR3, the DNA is TGTGCCAGCAGTTACGGGGACAGGGGAATGACAGATACGCAGTATTTT.